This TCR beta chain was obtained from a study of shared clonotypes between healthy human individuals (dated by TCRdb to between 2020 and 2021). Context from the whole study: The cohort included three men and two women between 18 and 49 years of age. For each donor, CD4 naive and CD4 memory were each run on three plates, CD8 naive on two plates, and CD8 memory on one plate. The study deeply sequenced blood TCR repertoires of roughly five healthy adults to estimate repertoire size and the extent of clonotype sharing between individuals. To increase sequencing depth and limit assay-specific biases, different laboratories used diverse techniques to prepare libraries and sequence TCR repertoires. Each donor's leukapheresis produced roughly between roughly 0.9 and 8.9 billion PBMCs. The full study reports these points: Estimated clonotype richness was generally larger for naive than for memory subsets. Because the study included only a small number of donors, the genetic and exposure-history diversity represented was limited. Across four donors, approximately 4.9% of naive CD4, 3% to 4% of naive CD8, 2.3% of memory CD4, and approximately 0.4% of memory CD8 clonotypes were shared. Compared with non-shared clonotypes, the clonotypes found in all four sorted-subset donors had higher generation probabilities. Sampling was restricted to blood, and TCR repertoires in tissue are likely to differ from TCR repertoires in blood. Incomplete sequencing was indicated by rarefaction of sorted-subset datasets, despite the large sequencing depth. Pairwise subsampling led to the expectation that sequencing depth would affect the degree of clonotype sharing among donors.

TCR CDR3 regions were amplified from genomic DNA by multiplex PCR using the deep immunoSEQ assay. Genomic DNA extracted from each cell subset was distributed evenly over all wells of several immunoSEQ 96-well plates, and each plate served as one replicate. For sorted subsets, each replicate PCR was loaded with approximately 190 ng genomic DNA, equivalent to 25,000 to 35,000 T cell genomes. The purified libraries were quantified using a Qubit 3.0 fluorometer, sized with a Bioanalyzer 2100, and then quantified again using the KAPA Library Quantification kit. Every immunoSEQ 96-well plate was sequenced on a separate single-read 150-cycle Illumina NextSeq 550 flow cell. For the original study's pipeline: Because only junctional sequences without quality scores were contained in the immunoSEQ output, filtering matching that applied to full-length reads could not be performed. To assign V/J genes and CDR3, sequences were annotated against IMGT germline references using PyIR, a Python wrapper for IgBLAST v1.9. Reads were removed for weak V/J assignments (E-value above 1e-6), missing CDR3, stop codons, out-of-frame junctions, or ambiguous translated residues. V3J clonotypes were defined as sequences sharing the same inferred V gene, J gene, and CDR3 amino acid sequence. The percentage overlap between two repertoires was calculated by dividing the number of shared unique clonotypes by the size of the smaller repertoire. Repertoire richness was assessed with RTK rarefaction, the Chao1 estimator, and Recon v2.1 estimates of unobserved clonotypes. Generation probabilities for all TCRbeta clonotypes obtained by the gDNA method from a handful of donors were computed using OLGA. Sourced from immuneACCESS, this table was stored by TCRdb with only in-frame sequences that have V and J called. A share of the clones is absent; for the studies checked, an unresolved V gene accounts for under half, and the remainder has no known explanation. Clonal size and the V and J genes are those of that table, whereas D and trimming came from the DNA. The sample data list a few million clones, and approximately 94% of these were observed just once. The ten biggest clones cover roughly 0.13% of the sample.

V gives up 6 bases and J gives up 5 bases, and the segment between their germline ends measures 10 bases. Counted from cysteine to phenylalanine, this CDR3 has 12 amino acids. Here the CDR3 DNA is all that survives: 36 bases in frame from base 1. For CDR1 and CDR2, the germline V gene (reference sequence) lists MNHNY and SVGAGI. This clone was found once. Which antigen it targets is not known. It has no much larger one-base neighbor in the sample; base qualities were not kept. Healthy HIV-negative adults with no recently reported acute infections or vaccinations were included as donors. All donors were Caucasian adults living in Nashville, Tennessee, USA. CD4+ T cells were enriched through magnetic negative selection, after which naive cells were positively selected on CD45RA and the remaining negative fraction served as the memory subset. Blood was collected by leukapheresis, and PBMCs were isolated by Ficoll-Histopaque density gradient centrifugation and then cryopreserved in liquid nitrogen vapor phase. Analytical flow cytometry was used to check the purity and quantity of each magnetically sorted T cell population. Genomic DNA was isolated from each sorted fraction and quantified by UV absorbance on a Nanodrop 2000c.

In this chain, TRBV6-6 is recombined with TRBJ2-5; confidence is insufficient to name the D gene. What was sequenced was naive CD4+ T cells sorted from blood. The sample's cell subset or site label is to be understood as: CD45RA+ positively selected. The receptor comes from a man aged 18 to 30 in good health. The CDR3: CASSWSRETQYF. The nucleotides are TGTGCCAGCAGCTGGTCGAGGGAGACCCAGTACTTC.